Below, 25 T cell receptor beta chains from the same sample are listed, as sequenced in a study of long-term antiretroviral therapy in people with HIV. A v3.0 immunoSEQ assay was performed at survey level. Assay: immunoSEQ multiplex PCR; the TCRdb copy retains only in-frame clones and omits some. The sample holds approximately 33,000 clones, roughly 85% seen once. Sequenced material: unsorted PBMCs, taken 0.8 years before starting antiretroviral therapy. Receptors originate from a young man with HIV.

Here the CDR3 reads CASRPDRDRYEQYF. The DNA for the CDR3 is TGTGCCAGCAGGCCAGATCGGGACAGATACGAGCAGTACTTC. V usage is TRBV6-6 and J usage is TRBJ2-7; TRBD1 aligns across 7 bases. The germline V gene has CDR1 MNHNY and CDR2 SVGAGI (reference sequence). This CDR3 has 14 residues. J was trimmed by 4 bases and V by 6 bases; bases with no gene match: 9.

The chain carries TRBV18 and TRBJ2-7; TRBD2 matches at 7 bases. V was clipped by 3 bases and J by 2 bases; unmatched bases: 4. Germline CDR1 is KGHSH and CDR2 is LQKENI. CDR3 size: 14 residues. The chain's CDR3 is CASSPRDYPYEQYF. DNA for the CDR3: TGTGCCAGCTCACCGAGGGACTATCCCTACGAGCAGTACTTC.

This chain uses TRBV25-1 with TRBJ1-2; 8 nucleotides align to TRBD1. The trim removed 7 bases at V and 6 bases at J, leaving 7 bases unmatched. CDR3 length: 13 amino acids. Germline V gene data show CDR1 as MGHDK and CDR2 as SYGVNS. CDR3 DNA sequence: TGTGCCAGCACGGACAGGGTGGGACATGGCTACACCTTC. Translated, it gives CASTDRVGHGYTF.

The chain links TRBV5-6 to TRBJ2-2; D is uncertain. The germline gives CDR1 SGHDT, CDR2 YYEEEE. CDR3 size: 12 residues. V was clipped by 1 base and J by 6 bases, with 4 bases between them. CDR3 bases: TGTGCCAGCAGCTTGCTGGCCGGGGAGCTGTTTTTT. Its translation: CASSLLAGELFF.

This chain connects TRBV30 to TRBJ1-5, with D hard to call. The ends were cut back, 0 bases at V and 6 bases at J, with 12 bases in the middle. The length of the CDR3 is 14 residues. Germline CDR1 and CDR2: GTSNPN and SVGIG (reference sequence). CDR3 DNA: TGTGCCTGGAGTGTAGACGGAACTCGTCAGCCCCAGCATTTT. Translated: CAWSVDGTRQPQHF.

The V call is TRBV10-2, the J call TRBJ2-7; D not certain. The CDR3 runs to 14 residues. Deletions cut 2 bases from V and 2 bases from J, with 10 bases between. Germline V gene sequence: CDR1 WSHSY, CDR2 SAAADI. The CDR3 nucleotides read TGCGCCAGCAGTGAGATGCTTGCCGCCTACGAGCAGTACTTC. Its translation: CASSEMLAAYEQYF.

This clone occurred once. The rearrangement uses TRBV5-6 and TRBJ1-2; no firm D call. The V end was cut by 4 bases, the J end by 7 bases, with 14 bases between. CDR1 is SGHDT and CDR2 is YYEEEE in the germline V gene. This CDR3 is 13 amino acids long. DNA of the CDR3: TGTGCCAGCAGCCCCAATAAGGAGGGTGGCTACACCTTC. This encodes CASSPNKEGGYTF.

This clone appeared once. The chain has TRBV18 and TRBJ2-7, with TRBD1 matching over 7 bases. The CDR3 totals 15 residues. V was clipped by 2 bases and J by 0 bases; unmatched bases: 4. Looked up from germline, CDR1 is KGHSH and CDR2 is LQKENI. CDR3 region: CASSPLGQASYEQYF. Here the CDR3 DNA reads TGTGCCAGCTCACCATTAGGACAGGCCTCCTACGAGCAGTACTTC.

The chain combines TRBV29-1 with TRBJ2-3; D gene uncertain. V lost 3 bases and J 2 bases, leaving 12 bases between the germline ends. This CDR3 is built from 14 residues. CDR1 and CDR2 from the germline V gene are SQVTM and ANQGSEA. The CDR3 DNA sequence: TGCAGCGTTGAGTTGGGTAGTACCACAGATACGCAGTATTTT. Protein: CSVELGSTTDTQYF.

This clone was observed once. The chain employs TRBV7-9 and TRBJ2-1; D is perhaps TRBD2 (5 bases). Germline lookup yields CDR1 SEHNR and CDR2 FQNEAQ (reference sequence). V was clipped by 4 bases and J by 13 bases, with 20 bases between them. CDR3 length: 14 amino acids. The CDR3 DNA is TGTGCCAGCAGCTCCGGATTCATAGAGGGCCTTCAGTTCTTC. It specifies CASSSGFIEGLQFF.

V is TRBV7-9 and J is TRBJ1-4; no firm D call. The ends were cut back, 4 bases at V and 6 bases at J, with 12 bases in the middle. This CDR3 region has 14 residues. Germline CDR1 SEHNR, CDR2 FQNEAQ (reference sequence). Here the CDR3 reads CASSYGSADEKLFF. DNA of the CDR3: TGTGCCAGCAGCTATGGATCCGCAGATGAAAAACTGTTTTTT.

The chain carries TRBV9 and TRBJ2-4; D remains ambiguous. The CDR3 sequence is 13 residues long. Germline CDR1 and CDR2: SGDLS and YYNGEE. The germline V and J ends were trimmed by 0 bases and 6 bases, with 7 bases remaining between them. CDR3 bases: TGTGCCAGCAGCGTAGCTACGGGAAACATTCAGTACTTC. It specifies CASSVATGNIQYF.

The V call is TRBV6-1, the J call TRBJ1-5, with a possible D match to TRBD1 (5 bases). The V and J ends lost 10 bases and 6 bases respectively, with 13 bases between them. Germline lookup yields CDR1 MNHNS and CDR2 SASEGT. CDR3 length: 12 amino acids. This CDR3 is CATLRDGQPQHF. DNA of the CDR3: TGTGCCACCCTGAGGGACGGTCAGCCCCAGCATTTT.

This chain uses TRBV6-1 with TRBJ1-3; D not resolved. V lost 2 bases, J lost 0 bases, and 14 bases lay in between. There are 17 residues in the CDR3. Per the germline V gene, CDR1 is MNHNS and CDR2 is SASEGT. CDR3 residues: CASSESLRPSSGNTIYF. DNA for the CDR3: TGTGCCAGCAGTGAATCATTGAGGCCAAGCTCTGGAAACACCATATATTTT.

The rearrangement uses TRBV27 and TRBJ1-1, with D perhaps TRBD1 (5 bases). The CDR3 sequence is 14 residues long. Trimming took 6 bases from V and 0 from J, leaving 11 bases between them. Germline V gene data show CDR1 as MNHEY and CDR2 as SMNVEV (reference sequence). The CDR3 region is CASSRVGLNTEAFF. CDR3 DNA sequence: TGTGCCAGCAGCAGGGTAGGGCTGAACACTGAAGCTTTCTTT.

This rearrangement joins TRBV4-3 to TRBJ2-2, with D perhaps TRBD1 or TRBD2 (5 bases each). The CDR3 sequence is 14 residues long. Per germline, CDR1 LGHNA and CDR2 YSLEER. V dropped 0 bases and J dropped 7 bases, with 9 bases sitting between them. This CDR3 reads CASSQERGRGELFF. In DNA, the CDR3 is TGCGCCAGCAGCCAAGAGAGGGGCCGCGGGGAGCTGTTTTTT.

V gene TRBV5-3 combines with J gene TRBJ2-7; 9 nucleotides agree with TRBD1. TRBV5-3 is treated as an ORF (open reading frame) with a function not yet certain. The CDR3 contains 15 residues. V trimming: 4 bases; J trimming: 3 bases; junction bases outside the gene matches: 8. CDR3 sequence: CARSPQTGGNYEQYF. Written as DNA, the CDR3 is TGTGCCAGAAGCCCCCAGACAGGGGGAAACTACGAGCAGTACTTC.

This chain joins TRBV18 and TRBJ1-1, with a weak D call TRBD1 (6 bases). Looked up from germline, CDR1 is KGHSH and CDR2 is LQKENI. Deletions cut 5 bases from V and 10 bases from J, with 11 bases between. The CDR3 runs to 11 residues. The CDR3 nucleotides are TGTGCCAGCTCAGTAGCAGGGGTAGCTTTCTTT. This sequence encodes CASSVAGVAFF.

The CDR3 here is CASSLGVSSHYGYTF. In DNA, the CDR3 is TGTGCCAGCAGCTTAGGGGTCTCCAGTCACTATGGCTACACCTTC. V usage is TRBV7-8 and J usage is TRBJ1-2, with D unresolved. Germline CDR1 is SGHVS and CDR2 is FQNEAQ. Trimming cost V 1 base and J 3 bases, with 12 bases left between them. This CDR3 comprises 15 residues.

The chain couples TRBV7-8 to TRBJ1-3; possibly TRBD1 for D (6 bases). Trimming left V 2 bases short and J 4 bases short, with 15 bases between. The CDR3 has 16 residues. The V gene's germline CDR1 is SGHVS and CDR2 FQNEAQ. CDR3 amino acids: CASSLPGQGSGNTIYF. The CDR3 DNA sequence: TGTGCCAGCAGCTTACCTGGGCAGGGGTCCGGAAACACCATATATTTT.

The rearrangement uses TRBV15 and TRBJ2-7; D is unclear. This CDR3 has 14 amino acids. Germline values: CDR1 LNHNV, CDR2 YYDKDF (reference sequence). With 3 bases removed from V and 4 bases from J, the gap between germline ends came to 13 bases. CDR3 amino acids: CATSRAPLTYEQYF. For the CDR3, the DNA is TGTGCCACCAGCAGGGCCCCTCTCACGTACGAGCAGTACTTC.

J is TRBJ2-1 and V is TRBV7-9; D remains ambiguous. Germline lookup yields CDR1 SEHNR and CDR2 FQNEAQ (reference sequence). The CDR3 sequence is 11 residues long. Deletions cut 3 bases from V and 5 bases from J, with 2 bases between. The CDR3 bases are TGTGCCAGCAGCTTCAACAATGAGCAGTTCTTC. This codes for CASSFNNEQFF.

This sequence joins TRBV6-1 and TRBJ1-1; TRBD1 aligns across 8 bases. The CDR3 loop spans 13 amino acids. The ends lost 2 bases at V and 8 bases at J; junction bases unmatched: 4. Germline assignment: CDR1 MNHNS and CDR2 SASEGT. CDR3 residues: CASSERGTGEAFF. The DNA for the CDR3 is TGTGCCAGCAGTGAAAGGGGGACAGGAGAAGCTTTCTTT.

V is TRBV5-1 and J is TRBJ2-1, with 7 bases lining up with TRBD1. Looked up from germline, CDR1 is SGHRS and CDR2 is YFSETQ. V trimming: 3 bases; J trimming: 3 bases; junction bases outside the gene matches: 6. This CDR3 is 15 amino acids long. The CDR3 DNA follows: TGCGCCAGCAGCTGGACGGGACAGAACTACAATGAGCAGTTCTTC. Translation: CASSWTGQNYNEQFF.

J is TRBJ2-2 and V is TRBV7-6; D is unclear. CDR3 size: 13 residues. Between the trimmed V and J ends, which lost 7 bases and 2 bases, there was a span of 8 bases. Germline-derived CDR1 and CDR2 are SGHVS and FNYEAQ. DNA for the CDR3: TGTGCCAGCACCGCTTTTAACACCGGGGAGCTGTTTTTT. Its protein product is CASTAFNTGELFF.